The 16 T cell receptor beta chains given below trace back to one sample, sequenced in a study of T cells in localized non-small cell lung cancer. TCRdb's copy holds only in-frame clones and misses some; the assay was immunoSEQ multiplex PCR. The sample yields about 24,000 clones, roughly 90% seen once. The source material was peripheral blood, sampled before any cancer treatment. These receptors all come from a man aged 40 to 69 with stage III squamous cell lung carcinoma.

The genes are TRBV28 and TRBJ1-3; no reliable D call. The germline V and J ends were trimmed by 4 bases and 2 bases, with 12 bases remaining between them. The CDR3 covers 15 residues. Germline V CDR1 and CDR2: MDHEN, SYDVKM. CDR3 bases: TGTGCCAGCAGTTCTGGGAGACGGACTGGAAACACCATATATTTT. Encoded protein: CASSSGRRTGNTIYF.

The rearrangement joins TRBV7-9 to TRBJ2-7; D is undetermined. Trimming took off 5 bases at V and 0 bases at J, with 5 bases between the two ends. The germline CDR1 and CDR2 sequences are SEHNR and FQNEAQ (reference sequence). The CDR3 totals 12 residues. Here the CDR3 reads CASSRSSYEQYF. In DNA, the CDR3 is TGTGCCAGCAGCCGGAGCTCCTACGAGCAGTACTTC.

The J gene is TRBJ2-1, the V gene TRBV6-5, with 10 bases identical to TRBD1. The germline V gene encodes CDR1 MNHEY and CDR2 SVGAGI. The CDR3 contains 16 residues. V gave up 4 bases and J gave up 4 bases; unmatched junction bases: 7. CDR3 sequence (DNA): TGTGCCAGCAGTTCCGGGGGACAGGGGAGGTACAATGAGCAGTTCTTC. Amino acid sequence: CASSSGGQGRYNEQFF.

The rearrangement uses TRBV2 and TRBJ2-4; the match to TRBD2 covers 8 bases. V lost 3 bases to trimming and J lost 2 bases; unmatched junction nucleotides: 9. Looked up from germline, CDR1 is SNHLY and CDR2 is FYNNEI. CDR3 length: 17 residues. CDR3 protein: CASSDIARGATKNIQYF. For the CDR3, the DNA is TGTGCCAGCAGTGATATCGCGCGGGGGGCCACCAAAAACATTCAGTACTTC.

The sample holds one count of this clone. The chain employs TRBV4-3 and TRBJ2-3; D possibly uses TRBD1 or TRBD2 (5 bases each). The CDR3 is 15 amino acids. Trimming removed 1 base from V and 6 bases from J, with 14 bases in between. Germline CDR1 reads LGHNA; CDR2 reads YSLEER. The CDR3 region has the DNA TGCGCCAGCAGCCAAGTGGGGACCCCTATGGATACGCAGTATTTT. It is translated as CASSQVGTPMDTQYF.

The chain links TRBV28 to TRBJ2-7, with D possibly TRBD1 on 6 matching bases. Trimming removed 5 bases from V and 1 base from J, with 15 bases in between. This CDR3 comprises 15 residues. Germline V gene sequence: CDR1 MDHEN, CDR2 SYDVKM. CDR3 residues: CASSPSYTGSYEQYF. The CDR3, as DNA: TGTGCCAGCAGTCCTTCTTATACAGGGTCCTACGAGCAGTACTTC.

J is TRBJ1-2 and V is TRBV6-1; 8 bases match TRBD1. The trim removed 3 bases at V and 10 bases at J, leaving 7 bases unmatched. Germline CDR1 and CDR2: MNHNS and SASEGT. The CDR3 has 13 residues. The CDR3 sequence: CASSEMDREAYTF. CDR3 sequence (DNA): TGTGCCAGCAGTGAGATGGACAGGGAGGCCTACACCTTC.

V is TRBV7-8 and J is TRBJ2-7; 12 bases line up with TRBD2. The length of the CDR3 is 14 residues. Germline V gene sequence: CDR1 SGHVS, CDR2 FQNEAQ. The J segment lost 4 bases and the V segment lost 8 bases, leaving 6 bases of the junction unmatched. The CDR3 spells CASCKTSGGYEQYF. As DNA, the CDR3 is TGTGCCAGCTGCAAGACTAGCGGGGGTTACGAGCAGTACTTC. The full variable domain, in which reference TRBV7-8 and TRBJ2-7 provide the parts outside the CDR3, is GAGVSQSPRYKVAKRGQDVALRCDPISGHVSLFWYQQALGQGPEFLTYFQNEAQLDKSGLPSDRFFAERPEGSVSTLKIQRTQQEDSAVYLCASCKTSGGYEQYFGPGTRLTVT.

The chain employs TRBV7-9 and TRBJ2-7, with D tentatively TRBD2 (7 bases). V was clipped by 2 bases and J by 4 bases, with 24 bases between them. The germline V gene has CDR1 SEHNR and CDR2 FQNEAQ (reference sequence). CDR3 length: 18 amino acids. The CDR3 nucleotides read TGTGCCAGCAGCTTAATGGAGGGAGGGGGAGGCCTTGTATACGAGCAGTACTTC. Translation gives CASSLMEGGGGLVYEQYF.

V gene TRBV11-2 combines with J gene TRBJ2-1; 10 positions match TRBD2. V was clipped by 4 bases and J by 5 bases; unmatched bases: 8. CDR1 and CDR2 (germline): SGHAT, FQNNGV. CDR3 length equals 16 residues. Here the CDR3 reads CASSSPRLAGDNEQFF. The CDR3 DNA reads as TGTGCCAGCAGCTCCCCCCGGCTAGCGGGAGACAATGAGCAGTTCTTC. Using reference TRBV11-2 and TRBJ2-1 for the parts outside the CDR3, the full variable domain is EAGVAQSPRYKIIEKRQSVAFWCNPISGHATLYWYQQILGQGPKLLIQFQNNGVVDDSQLPKDRFSAERLKGVDSTLKIQPAKLEDSAVYLCASSSPRLAGDNEQFFGPGTRLTVL.

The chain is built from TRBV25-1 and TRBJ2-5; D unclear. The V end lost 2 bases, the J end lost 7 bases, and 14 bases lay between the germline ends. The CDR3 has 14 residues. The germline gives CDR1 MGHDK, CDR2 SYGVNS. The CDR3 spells CASSESSQGGTQYF. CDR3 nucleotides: TGTGCCAGCAGTGAAAGTAGCCAAGGCGGGACCCAGTACTTC. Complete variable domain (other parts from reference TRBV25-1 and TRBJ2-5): EADIYQTPRYLVIGTGKKITLECSQTMGHDKMYWYQQDPGMELHLIHYSYGVNSTEKGDLSSESTVSRIRTEHFPLTLESARPSHTSQYLCASSESSQGGTQYFGPGTRLLVL.

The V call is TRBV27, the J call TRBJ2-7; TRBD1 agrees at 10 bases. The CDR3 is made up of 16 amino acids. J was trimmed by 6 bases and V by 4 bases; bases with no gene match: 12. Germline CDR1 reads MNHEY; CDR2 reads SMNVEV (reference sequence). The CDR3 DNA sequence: TGTGCCAGCAGTTCTGACCCGGGACAGGGGACTCGCGAGCAGTACTTC. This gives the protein CASSSDPGQGTREQYF.

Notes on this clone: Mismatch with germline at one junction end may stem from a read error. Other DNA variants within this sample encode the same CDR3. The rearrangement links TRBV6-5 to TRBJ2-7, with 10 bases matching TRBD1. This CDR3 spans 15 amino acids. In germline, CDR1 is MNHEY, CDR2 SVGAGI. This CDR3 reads CASSYRDRGFYEQYF. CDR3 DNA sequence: TGTGCCAGCAGTTACCGGGACAGGGGTTTTTACGAGCAGTACTTT.

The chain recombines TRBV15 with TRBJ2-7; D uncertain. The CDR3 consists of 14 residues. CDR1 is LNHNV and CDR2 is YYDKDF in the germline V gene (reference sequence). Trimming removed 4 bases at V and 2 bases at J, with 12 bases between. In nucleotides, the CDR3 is TGTGCCACCAGCACGCGAATAGAACCCTACGAGCAGTACTTC. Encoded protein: CATSTRIEPYEQYF.

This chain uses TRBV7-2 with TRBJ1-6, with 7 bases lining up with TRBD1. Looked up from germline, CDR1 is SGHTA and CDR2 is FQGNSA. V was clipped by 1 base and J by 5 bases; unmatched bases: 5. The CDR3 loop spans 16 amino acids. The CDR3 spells CASSLERQGNNSPLHF. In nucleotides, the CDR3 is TGTGCCAGCAGCTTAGAGAGACAGGGTAATAATTCACCCCTCCACTTT.

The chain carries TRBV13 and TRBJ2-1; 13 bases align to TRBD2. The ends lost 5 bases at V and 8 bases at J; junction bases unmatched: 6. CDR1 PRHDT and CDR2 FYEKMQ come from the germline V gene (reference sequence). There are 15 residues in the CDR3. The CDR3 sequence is CASSLTSGGADEQFF. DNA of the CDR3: TGTGCCAGCAGCCTAACTAGCGGGGGGGCCGATGAGCAGTTCTTC.